This entry lists 21 T cell receptor beta chains sequenced from one sample in a study of cytomegalovirus exposure and HLA in healthy donors. The PCR had 60 Vbeta and 13 Jbeta primers. Only in-frame clones appear in the TCRdb table, and some are missing; sequencing was by immunoSEQ multiplex PCR. Of some 120,000 clones in the sample, about four fifths are singletons; the top ten hold 9% to 9.5%. The sample consisted of PBMCs. The receptors derive from a woman aged 50 to 60 in good health and CMV-seropositive.

The V gene is TRBV5-6, the J gene TRBJ2-7, with 10 positions matching TRBD2. Germline-derived CDR1 and CDR2 are SGHDT and YYEEEE. J lost 3 bases, V lost 6 bases, and 6 bases had no gene match. This CDR3 has 14 amino acids. CDR3 sequence reads: CASTWTSGYYEQYF. In DNA, the CDR3 is TGTGCCAGCACCTGGACTAGCGGTTACTACGAGCAGTACTTC.

This chain links TRBV1 with TRBJ2-7; no DNA check was done on the table's D call, TRBD2. TRBV1 is a listed pseudogene. The CDR3 is 17 residues long. The DNA of the CDR3 is TGCACCGGAGATCCGGGACTAGCGGGAGTGAGCTCCTACGAGCAGTACTTC. Protein product: CTGDPGLAGVSSYEQYF.

In its sample, this clone was seen a few times. The rearrangement links TRBV4-1 to TRBJ2-1, with D possibly matching TRBD2 (7 bases). Germline lookup yields CDR1 MGHRA and CDR2 YSYEKL. V was pared by 1 base and J by 15 bases, with 28 bases between. CDR3 size: 17 residues. CDR3 nucleotides: TGCGCCAGCAGCCAAGGGGGTAACGGGGCCGCGAAGGGGGGGGTGTTCTTC. The encoded protein is CASSQGGNGAAKGGVFF.

The chain recombines TRBV6-4 with TRBJ2-1, with a tentative D call TRBD1 (6 bases). The CDR3 spans 15 residues. Trimming took 5 bases from V and 0 from J, leaving 11 bases between them. Germline V gene lookup returns CDR1 MRHNA and CDR2 SNTAGT. This chain's CDR3 is CASSSGVSSYNEQFF. CDR3 nucleotides: TGTGCCAGCAGTTCAGGGGTTAGCTCCTACAATGAGCAGTTCTTC.

The chain employs TRBV5-4 and TRBJ1-5; possibly TRBD1 for D (5 bases). Germline V gives CDR1 SGHNT, CDR2 YYREEE (reference sequence). This CDR3 contains 13 residues. Trimming cost V 4 bases and J 4 bases, with 9 bases left between them. CDR3 in DNA: TGTGCCAGCAGCACAGGTAATAATCAGCCCCAGCATTTT. Encoded protein: CASSTGNNQPQHF.

The sample holds a few counts of this clone. This chain links TRBV6-1 with TRBJ2-5, with 10 bases lining up with TRBD2. The ends lost 2 bases at V and 4 bases at J; junction bases unmatched: 7. From germline, CDR1 is MNHNS and CDR2 SASEGT. The CDR3 runs 16 residues. CDR3 protein: CASSELRAGGGETQYF. The CDR3 region has the DNA TGTGCCAGCAGTGAATTGAGAGCGGGGGGGGGAGAGACCCAGTACTTC.

This chain connects TRBV13 to TRBJ2-1; 10 bases are shared with TRBD2. Germline V CDR1 and CDR2: PRHDT, FYEKMQ (reference sequence). Trimming at V came to 5 bases and at J to 7 bases, leaving 14 bases not matched to a gene. The CDR3 length is 17 residues. CDR3 nucleotides: TGTGCCAGCAGCCCCAGCGAAGGGCTAGCGGGGGAGAATGAGCAGTTCTTC. This codes for CASSPSEGLAGENEQFF.

The V gene is TRBV4-3, the J gene TRBJ2-3, with D possibly matching TRBD2 (5 bases). This CDR3 spans 13 amino acids. CDR1 and CDR2 from the germline V gene are LGHNA and YSLEER. The V end lost 0 bases, the J end lost 6 bases, and 7 bases lay between the germline ends. The CDR3 protein is CASSQDWEDTQYF. The CDR3 DNA sequence: TGCGCCAGCAGCCAAGATTGGGAGGATACGCAGTATTTT.

This clone was observed a handful of times. The chain is built from TRBV10-3 and TRBJ1-1, with a weak D call TRBD1 (5 bases). The CDR3 runs to 15 residues. CDR1 and CDR2 (germline): ENHRY, SYGVKD. V was trimmed by 6 bases and J by 0 bases, leaving 14 bases between them. CDR3 sequence (DNA): TGTGCCATCAGAGACTCTAGGGGCCTGAACACTGAAGCTTTCTTT. It translates to CAIRDSRGLNTEAFF.

The J gene is TRBJ1-2, the V gene TRBV7-6; 10 bases line up with TRBD1. CDR1 and CDR2 (germline): SGHVS, FNYEAQ. The CDR3 runs to 14 residues. The junction had 4 bases not matched to a gene; V was cut back by 1 base and J by 8 bases. CDR3 region: CASSLGGQGGGYTF. CDR3 sequence (DNA): TGTGCCAGCAGCTTAGGCGGACAGGGGGGAGGCTACACCTTC.

The sample holds a few counts of this clone. The chain links TRBV7-2 to TRBJ2-6; TRBD2 aligns across 8 bases. This CDR3 is 18 amino acids long. In germline, CDR1 is SGHTA, CDR2 FQGNSA. Trimming removed 2 bases from V and 0 bases from J; junction bases left unmatched: 6. DNA for the CDR3: TGTGCCAGCAGCTTATCAGCGGGGGCCTTCTCTGGGGCCAACGTCCTGACTTTC. This sequence encodes CASSLSAGAFSGANVLTF.

The chain joins TRBV7-9 to TRBJ2-5; D possibly corresponds to TRBD1 (5 bases). CDR1 and CDR2 (germline): SEHNR, FQNEAQ (reference sequence). This CDR3 comprises 13 residues. V was cut by 6 bases and J by 5 bases, with 13 bases left in between. As DNA, the CDR3 is TGTGCCAGCAGTTCAGGGTTGGTGGAGACCCAGTACTTC. Its protein is CASSSGLVETQYF.

V gene TRBV5-4 combines with J gene TRBJ2-6; 8 bases map to TRBD1. The germline gives CDR1 SGHNT, CDR2 YYREEE (reference sequence). The length of the CDR3 is 16 residues. Trimming at V came to 5 bases and at J to 3 bases, leaving 7 bases not matched to a gene. The CDR3 region is CASRPGQEGGANVLTF. The CDR3 DNA follows: TGTGCCAGCAGACCGGGACAGGAAGGTGGGGCCAACGTCCTGACTTTC. Complete variable domain (other parts from reference TRBV5-4 and TRBJ2-6): ETGVTQSPTHLIKTRGQQVTLRCSSQSGHNTVSWYQQALGQGPQFIFQYYREEENGRGNFPPRFSGLQFPNYSSELNVNALELDDSALYLCASRPGQEGGANVLTFGAGSRLTVL.

The genes are TRBV7-8 and TRBJ1-2; D is possibly TRBD1 (5 bases). The germline CDR1 and CDR2 sequences are SGHVS and FQNEAQ. V was pared by 2 bases and J by 7 bases, with 5 bases between. CDR3 length equals 11 residues. CDR3 region: CASSLRGGYTF. CDR3 nucleotide sequence: TGTGCCAGCAGCTTAAGGGGTGGCTACACCTTC.

V usage is TRBV5-6 and J usage is TRBJ2-1, with D possibly matching TRBD1 (6 bases). Germline assignment: CDR1 SGHDT and CDR2 YYEEEE. Trimming stripped 0 bases from V and 14 bases from J, with 18 bases between. The CDR3 totals 14 residues. CDR3 in DNA: TGTGCCAGCAGCTTGGAGGGACATTGGTTGGGAAAGTTCTTC. The encoded protein is CASSLEGHWLGKFF.

The sample holds a few counts of this clone. The rearrangement joins TRBV30 to TRBJ1-2; TRBD1 aligns across 10 bases. V was pared by 2 bases and J by 6 bases, with 9 bases of the junction left unmatched. Germline-derived CDR1 and CDR2 are GTSNPN and SVGIG (reference sequence). The CDR3 loop spans 15 amino acids. The CDR3: CAWSRRDRGPDGYTF. The CDR3 DNA reads TGTGCCTGGAGTAGAAGAGACAGGGGGCCCGATGGCTACACCTTC.

The CDR3 DNA reads as TGTGCCAGCAGCTCCGGGACAGGGAAATGGAGTTTCACTGAAGCTTTCTTT. Translating it yields CASSSGTGKWSFTEAFF. The chain carries TRBV7-6 and TRBJ1-1, with 9 bases aligning to TRBD1. Germline CDR1 and CDR2: SGHVS and FNYEAQ. V gave up 4 bases and J gave up 4 bases; unmatched junction bases: 13. This CDR3 has 17 residues.

The chain combines TRBV7-9 with TRBJ2-7, with 9 nucleotides matching TRBD1. Trimming cost V 5 bases and J 3 bases; bases outside gene matches: 11. Germline values: CDR1 SEHNR, CDR2 FQNEAQ (reference sequence). There are 16 residues in the CDR3. The CDR3 DNA is TGTGCCAGCAGCCCCATCACCCGGGACAGGGACTACGAGCAGTACTTC. Translated, it gives CASSPITRDRDYEQYF.

This rearrangement joins TRBV5-1 to TRBJ2-1, with 7 bases that match TRBD1. V gave up 6 bases and J gave up 2 bases; unmatched junction bases: 8. Germline loops: CDR1 SGHRS, CDR2 YFSETQ. CDR3 length equals 15 residues. CDR3 bases: TGCGCCAGCAACCTAGGGGGCCGGACCTACAATGAGCAGTTCTTC. This gives the protein CASNLGGRTYNEQFF.

The chain joins TRBV9 to TRBJ2-1; TRBD2 might be the D (6 bases). The CDR3 consists of 16 residues. Germline assignment: CDR1 SGDLS and CDR2 YYNGEE. The V end was cut by 1 base, the J end by 5 bases, with 16 bases between. CDR3 in amino acids: CASSVFGDLSNNEQFF. For the CDR3, the DNA is TGTGCCAGCAGCGTATTTGGGGACTTGTCTAACAATGAGCAGTTCTTC.

This clone was observed a few times. The CDR3 here is CASSLMTGDTEAFF. CDR3 DNA sequence: TGCGCCAGCAGCCTCATGACAGGGGACACTGAAGCTTTCTTT. This chain joins TRBV5-1 and TRBJ1-1; 8 bases map to TRBD1. This CDR3 region has 14 residues. The germline V gene has CDR1 SGHRS and CDR2 YFSETQ. Trimming cost V 4 bases and J 3 bases; bases outside gene matches: 5.